One sample yielded the 21 T cell receptor beta chains listed below, sequenced in a study of T-cell reconstitution after alpha-beta-depleted transplantation in children. A library of TCRbeta sequences, prepared with unique molecular identifiers, was generated. TCRdb reprocessed the PCR reads with MiXCR, giving one entry per CDR3 protein. The table has some 260,000 distinct CDR3 sequences, approximately 24% seen once. The specimen comprised PBMCs, mostly from graft donor cells, sampled 360 days after TCRalphabeta/CD19-depleted stem cell transplant. These TCRs come from a female patient between 2 and 15 years old who had a stem cell transplant for congenital amegakaryocytic thrombocytopenia, so the T cells may come from the graft donor.

The chain employs TRBV28 and TRBJ1-2; possibly TRBD1 for D (6 bases). The CDR3 has 15 residues. Between the trimmed V and J ends, which lost 1 base and 5 bases, there was a span of 14 bases. The V gene's germline CDR1 is MDHEN and CDR2 SYDVKM. The CDR3, as DNA: TGTGCCAGCAGTTTATCCCCGGACAGTTTGTATGGCTACACCTTC. This encodes CASSLSPDSLYGYTF.

This clonotype appeared a few times. The V gene is TRBV20-1, the J gene TRBJ2-7; the match to TRBD2 covers 10 bases. The J segment lost 3 bases and the V segment lost 7 bases, leaving 9 bases of the junction unmatched. This CDR3 spans 14 amino acids. Looked up from germline, CDR1 is DFQATT and CDR2 is SNEGSKA (reference sequence). CDR3 loop: CSGRASGGLYEQYF. The CDR3 DNA sequence: TGCAGTGGGAGGGCTAGCGGGGGCCTCTACGAGCAGTACTTC.

This clonotype occurred a few times. The V gene is TRBV12-3 or TRBV12-4, the J gene TRBJ2-5, with 10 bases fitting TRBD2. The CDR3 length is 14 residues. Trimming removed 7 bases from V and 5 bases from J; junction bases left unmatched: 7. Here the CDR3 reads CASTSGTSDETQYF. For the CDR3, the DNA is TGTGCCAGCACCTCCGGGACTAGCGACGAGACCCAGTACTTC.

The chain joins TRBV20-1 to TRBJ1-1, with no clear D. The length of the CDR3 is 10 residues. CDR1 is DFQATT, CDR2 SNEGSKA, per germline (reference sequence). V was cut by 6 bases and J by 2 bases, with 4 bases left in between. The CDR3 DNA reads TGCAGTGCCATTAACACTGAAGCTTTCTTT. Amino acids: CSAINTEAFF.

Regarding this clonotype: The junction departs from the called germline gene at one end, perhaps through a read error. The genes are TRBV12-3 or TRBV12-4 and TRBJ1-5, with TRBD1 identical over 9 bases. This CDR3 contains 15 residues. CDR3 in amino acids: CPSSTGTGFEQPQHF. CDR3 coding DNA: TGTCCCAGCAGTACCGGGACAGGGTTTGAGCAGCCCCAGCATTTT.

This clonotype appeared a few times. V and J are TRBV3-1 and TRBJ2-5; 7 nucleotides line up with TRBD2. Per germline, CDR1 LGHDT and CDR2 YNNKEL (reference sequence). V was clipped by 4 bases and J by 0 bases; unmatched bases: 5. This CDR3 region has 15 residues. The CDR3 spells CASSRLAVYQETQYF. In DNA, the CDR3 is TGTGCCAGCAGCCGCCTAGCGGTCTACCAAGAGACCCAGTACTTC.

This clonotype was counted between two and nine times. The CDR3 DNA reads TGTGCCAGCAGTTTTCTTGCGGGGTACACAGATACGCAGTATTTT. It codes for CASSFLAGYTDTQYF. The V gene is TRBV12-3 or TRBV12-4, the J gene TRBJ2-3; TRBD2 might be the D (6 bases). With 3 bases removed from V and 2 bases from J, the gap between germline ends came to 12 bases. The CDR3 loop spans 15 amino acids.

V usage is TRBV6-1 and J usage is TRBJ2-5; D may be TRBD1 (7 bases). CDR3 length: 15 residues. Looked up from germline, CDR1 is MNHNS and CDR2 is SASEGT. V lost 6 bases, J lost 2 bases, and 16 bases lay in between. The CDR3 DNA follows: TGTGCCAGCAGGCGGGACAGCCGCTTACAAGAGACCCAGTACTTC. As protein: CASRRDSRLQETQYF.

This clonotype came up a few times. The gene calls are TRBV12-3 or TRBV12-4 and TRBJ1-5, with D tentatively TRBD1 (5 bases). Trimming took off 2 bases at V and 1 base at J, with 12 bases between the two ends. The CDR3 is made up of 16 amino acids. CDR3 nucleotides: TGTGCCAGCAGTTTATATGCGGGGGGAAGCAATCAGCCCCAGCATTTT. Protein sequence: CASSLYAGGSNQPQHF.

CDR3 coding DNA: TGTGCCAGCAGCCTCCGCCTAGGACTAGCGAACGGAGAGACCCAGTACTTC. Amino acids: CASSLRLGLANGETQYF. This chain connects TRBV7-9 to TRBJ2-5; 9 nucleotides agree with TRBD2. V gave up 5 bases and J gave up 4 bases; unmatched junction bases: 14. Germline CDR1 reads SEHNR; CDR2 reads FQNEAQ (reference sequence). This CDR3 is built from 17 residues.

There are a few counts of this clonotype. This sequence joins TRBV6-5 and TRBJ2-2; D call uncertain. Germline CDR1 MNHEY, CDR2 SVGAGI. Trimming removed 1 base from V and 2 bases from J, with 8 bases in between. This CDR3 has 15 residues. The CDR3 here is CASSYYPDNTGELFF. DNA of the CDR3: TGTGCCAGCAGTTACTATCCAGACAACACCGGGGAGCTGTTTTTT.

This clonotype showed up just a few times. CDR3 amino acids: CSATGGDGGYNEQFF. CDR3 nucleotide sequence: TGCAGTGCCACGGGTGGGGACGGAGGATACAATGAGCAGTTCTTC. V and J are TRBV20-1 and TRBJ2-1; either TRBD1 or TRBD2 may fit D (5 bases each). Germline V gives CDR1 DFQATT, CDR2 SNEGSKA (reference sequence). This CDR3 has 15 amino acids. V was cut by 6 bases and J by 4 bases, with 19 bases left in between.

This clonotype was seen a single time. V usage is TRBV4-1 and J usage is TRBJ2-7; tentatively, D is TRBD2 (6 bases). The CDR3 contains 16 residues. V lost 3 bases, J lost 2 bases, and 17 bases lay in between. Germline V CDR1 and CDR2: MGHRA, YSYEKL. The CDR3 region has the DNA TGCGCCAGCAGCCAGGCGGGGCCATCCCCAACCTACGAGCAGTACTTC. Its protein product is CASSQAGPSPTYEQYF.

This clonotype was seen more than once but under ten times. This chain links TRBV20-1 with TRBJ1-1; D is perhaps TRBD1 (5 bases). There are 12 residues in the CDR3. Looked up from germline, CDR1 is DFQATT and CDR2 is SNEGSKA (reference sequence). This CDR3 reads CSNEGRGTEAFF. The CDR3, as DNA: TGCAGCAATGAGGGTAGGGGTACTGAAGCTTTCTTT.

This clonotype has just a few counts. This chain connects TRBV12-3 or TRBV12-4 to TRBJ2-2; D not resolved. V was clipped by 3 bases and J by 4 bases, with 9 bases between them. This CDR3 region has 14 residues. CDR3 nucleotides: TGTGCCAGCAGTTTTCGGGCGGCCACCGGGGAGCTGTTTTTT. Amino acids: CASSFRAATGELFF.

This chain connects TRBV7-3 to TRBJ1-3; TRBD1 might be the D (5 bases). V dropped 4 bases and J dropped 2 bases, with 6 bases sitting between them. There are 13 residues in the CDR3. Germline V lookup: CDR1 SGHTA, CDR2 FQGTGA. This CDR3 is CASSSQAGNTIYF. The DNA for the CDR3 is TGTGCCAGCAGCTCACAGGCTGGAAACACCATATATTTT.

The chain links TRBV28 to TRBJ2-7, with 10 bases that match TRBD1. The CDR3 loop spans 14 amino acids. Germline trimming cut 10 bases from V and 5 bases from J; bases unmatched to any gene: 11. The germline V gene encodes CDR1 MDHEN and CDR2 SYDVKM. The CDR3 nucleotides read TGTGCCATTAGAAACGGACAGGGGGACAACGAGCAGTACTTC. The encoded protein is CAIRNGQGDNEQYF.

This clonotype appeared a few times. The chain recombines TRBV12-3 or TRBV12-4 with TRBJ2-7; weak D call: TRBD2 (6 bases). This CDR3 comprises 14 residues. Trimming cost V 6 bases and J 6 bases, with 18 bases left between them. CDR3: CASSPFAGLGEQYF. CDR3 bases: TGTGCCAGCAGCCCGTTTGCGGGGCTGGGCGAGCAGTACTTC.

The table lists this clonotype with a few counts. J is TRBJ2-7 and V is TRBV29-1; perhaps TRBD2 as D (5 bases). This CDR3 region has 14 residues. V was trimmed by 4 bases and J by 5 bases, leaving 18 bases between them. Germline assignment: CDR1 SQVTM and CDR2 ANQGSEA. CDR3 region: CSVGRRLAADEQYF. Written as DNA, the CDR3 is TGCAGCGTTGGAAGGCGGCTAGCTGCGGACGAGCAGTACTTC.

This clonotype was seen more than once but under ten times. The gene calls are TRBV7-2 and TRBJ1-1; D is unresolved. Trimming left V 7 bases short and J 3 bases short, with 9 bases between. The CDR3 is 12 amino acids. Germline CDR1 is SGHTA and CDR2 is FQGNSA. The CDR3 region is CASTEGHTEAFF. The CDR3 region has the DNA TGTGCCAGCACAGAAGGGCACACTGAAGCTTTCTTT.

This clonotype was seen more than once but under ten times. The chain is built from TRBV5-1 and TRBJ2-5; TRBD2 is a possible D gene (5 bases). Germline V CDR1 and CDR2: SGHRS, YFSETQ. This CDR3 has 15 amino acids. The V and J ends lost 0 bases and 4 bases respectively, with 13 bases between them. The chain's CDR3 is CASSLGWIARETQYF. The CDR3 coding sequence is TGCGCCAGCAGCTTGGGTTGGATAGCGAGAGAGACCCAGTACTTC.